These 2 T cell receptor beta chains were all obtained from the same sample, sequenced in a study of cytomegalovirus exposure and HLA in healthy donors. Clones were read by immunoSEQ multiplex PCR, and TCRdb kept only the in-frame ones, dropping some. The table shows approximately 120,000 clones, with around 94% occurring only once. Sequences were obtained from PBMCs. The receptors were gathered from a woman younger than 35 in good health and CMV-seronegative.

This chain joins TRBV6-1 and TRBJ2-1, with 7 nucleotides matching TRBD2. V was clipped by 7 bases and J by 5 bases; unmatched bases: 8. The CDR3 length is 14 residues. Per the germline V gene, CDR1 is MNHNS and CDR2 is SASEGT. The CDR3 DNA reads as TGTGCCAGCACCGGGACTAACCTTAACAATGAGCAGTTCTTC. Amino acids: CASTGTNLNNEQFF.

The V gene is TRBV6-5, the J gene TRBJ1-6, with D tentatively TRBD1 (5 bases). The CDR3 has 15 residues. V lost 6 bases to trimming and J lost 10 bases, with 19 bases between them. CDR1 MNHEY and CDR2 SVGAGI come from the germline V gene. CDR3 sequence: CASSLDINTSSPLHF. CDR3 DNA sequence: TGTGCCAGCAGCTTGGACATCAACACCTCCTCACCCCTCCACTTT.